The 23 T cell receptor beta chains below come from one sample, sequenced in a study of shared T cell receptors in the human thymus. Data came from immunoSEQ multiplex PCR; TCRdb stores just in-frame clones and leaves some out. The table has roughly 560,000 clones, about four fifths seen once. These records were also assigned to another study, of human thymus T cells.

Material: thymocytes. Every receptor here comes from a boy younger than two with a congenital heart defect.

This clone was counted once. This chain uses TRBV29-1 with TRBJ2-5, with 8 bases lining up with TRBD1. The J call is doubtful: the DNA matches TRBJ2-7 better. The CDR3 length is 12 residues. Germline CDR1 is SQVTM and CDR2 is ANQGSEA. The CDR3 bases are TGCAGCGTTGGCAGGGGGCTGTACGAGCAGTACTTC. It is translated as CSVGRGLYEQYF.

The chain joins TRBV7-6 to TRBJ1-5; possible D gene TRBD1, 5 bases. Trimming took off 2 bases at V and 15 bases at J, with 20 bases between the two ends. The CDR3 has 14 amino acids. Germline values: CDR1 SGHVS, CDR2 FNYEAQ. The CDR3 sequence is CASSLNPGGEGRHF. CDR3 bases: TGTGCCAGCAGCTTAAACCCCGGAGGGGAAGGACGGCATTTT.

The chain joins TRBV30 to TRBJ1-1, with 7 bases that match TRBD1. The CDR3 loop spans 13 amino acids. Per germline, CDR1 GTSNPN and CDR2 SVGIG (reference sequence). The V segment lost 5 bases and the J segment 5 bases; nucleotides outside the gene matches: 8. This CDR3 reads CAWSPTGRTEAFF. CDR3 nucleotide sequence: TGTGCCTGGTCCCCGACAGGGCGGACTGAAGCTTTCTTT.

This clone showed up just a few times. The rearrangement links TRBV7-2 to TRBJ2-3; 11 bases are shared with TRBD2. The CDR3 covers 17 residues. Losses at the gene ends were 1 base for V and 4 bases for J; bases not matched to a gene: 7. The germline V gene has CDR1 SGHTA and CDR2 FQGNSA. The CDR3, as DNA: TGTGCCAGCAGCTTAGAAGGTAGCGGGAGGGAAGCAGATACGCAGTATTTT. This gives the protein CASSLEGSGREADTQYF. The full variable domain, rest sourced from reference TRBV7-2 and TRBJ2-3, is GAGVSQSPSNKVTEKGKDVELRCDPISGHTALYWYRQSLGQGLEFLIYFQGNSAPDKSGLPSDRFSAERTGGSVSTLTIQRTQQEDSAVYLCASSLEGSGREADTQYFGPGTRLTVL.

The chain carries TRBV21-1 and TRBJ2-7; the DNA was not compared with TRBD2, the D call given in the table. TRBV21-1 is assigned pseudogene status. The CDR3 has 15 amino acids. The DNA for the CDR3 is TGTGCCAGCAGCAAAGAGGGTAGCGGGAGACCCGAGCAGTACTTC. Translating gives CASSKEGSGRPEQYF.

With respect to this clone: The sample holds other DNA sequences that translate to the same CDR3. The chain uses TRBV4-3 and TRBJ2-1, with 13 bases fitting TRBD2. Germline V gene lookup returns CDR1 LGHNA and CDR2 YSLEER. With 4 bases clipped from V and 0 bases from J, the junction kept 3 bases outside the gene matches. CDR3 length: 17 amino acids. The CDR3 here is CASSPRTSGSSYNEQFF. As DNA, the CDR3 is TGCGCCAGCAGCCCTCGGACTAGCGGGAGCTCCTACAATGAGCAGTTCTTC.

The CDR3 here is CATSRFYRDREYNGYTF. CDR3 nucleotide sequence: TGTGCCACCAGCAGATTTTACCGGGACAGGGAATATAATGGCTACACCTTC. This chain connects TRBV15 to TRBJ1-2, with 9 bases lining up with TRBD1. CDR3 size: 17 residues. V lost 2 bases, J lost 6 bases, and 13 bases stayed unmatched. CDR1 and CDR2 (germline): LNHNV, YYDKDF (reference sequence).

This sequence joins TRBV7-8 and TRBJ2-5; 15 positions match TRBD2. There are 17 residues in the CDR3. Germline assignment: CDR1 SGHVS and CDR2 FQNEAQ. Losses at the gene ends were 4 bases for V and 3 bases for J; bases not matched to a gene: 6. CDR3 nucleotides: TGTGCCAGCAGCTCCCCGGGGACTAGCGGGAGGAAAGAGACCCAGTACTTC. It encodes CASSSPGTSGRKETQYF.

This clone has a handful of counts. V usage is TRBV14 and J usage is TRBJ2-1, with 13 bases lining up with TRBD2. Germline V CDR1 and CDR2: SGHDN, FVKESK. The V segment lost 0 bases and the J segment 3 bases; nucleotides outside the gene matches: 14. The CDR3 is 21 residues long. The CDR3, as DNA: TGTGCCAGCAGCCAAGAAGGGGTGAAACAGGGACTAGCGGGGATCTACAATGAGCAGTTCTTC. As protein: CASSQEGVKQGLAGIYNEQFF.

The V gene is TRBV2, the J gene TRBJ1-3; D remains ambiguous. V dropped 7 bases and J dropped 0 bases, with 16 bases sitting between them. There are 16 residues in the CDR3. Germline CDR1 SNHLY, CDR2 FYNNEI. The CDR3 region has the DNA TGTGCCAGCAATCCAAACATCGGGAGCTCTGGAAACACCATATATTTT. This sequence encodes CASNPNIGSSGNTIYF.

V and J are TRBV14 and TRBJ2-5; no clear D gene. The germline gives CDR1 SGHDN, CDR2 FVKESK. Deletions cut 1 base from V and 0 bases from J, with 12 bases between. The CDR3 extends over 16 amino acids. The CDR3 DNA sequence: TGTGCCAGCAGCCAAGGGCAGAAACGCCACCAAGAGACCCAGTACTTC. The encoded protein is CASSQGQKRHQETQYF.

This clone was observed a handful of times. The DNA for the CDR3 is TGTGCCAGCAGTTTATCGGCCGGCGTTCGGACAGACTATGGCTACACCTTC. Its protein product is CASSLSAGVRTDYGYTF. The chain carries TRBV27 and TRBJ1-2; perhaps TRBD1 as D (6 bases). V was cut by 0 bases and J by 3 bases, with 17 bases left in between. CDR1 and CDR2 (germline): MNHEY, SMNVEV (reference sequence). The CDR3 length is 17 residues.

This clone was observed a single time. The gene calls are TRBV4-1 and TRBJ2-1; 9 bases fit TRBD2. CDR3 length: 17 amino acids. After removal of 0 bases from V and 1 base from J, the junction contained 4 bases not matched to a gene. CDR1 is MGHRA and CDR2 is YSYEKL in the germline V gene. This CDR3 reads CASSQDRTSASYNEQFF. CDR3 DNA sequence: TGCGCCAGCAGCCAAGACCGGACTAGCGCATCCTACAATGAGCAGTTCTTC.

The V and J genes are TRBV9 and TRBJ1-3; 9 nucleotides match TRBD1. The CDR3 runs 18 residues. The V gene end was trimmed by 0 bases and the J gene end by 0 bases; junction bases not matched to a gene: 7. CDR1 and CDR2 from the germline V gene are SGDLS and YYNGEE. CDR3 protein: CASSVGDRALFSGNTIYF. The CDR3 region has the DNA TGTGCCAGCAGCGTAGGGGACAGGGCCTTGTTCTCTGGAAACACCATATATTTT. The full variable domain, its missing parts supplied by reference TRBV9 and TRBJ1-3, is DSGVTQTPKHLITATGQRVTLRCSPRSGDLSVYWYQQSLDQGLQFLIQYYNGEERAKGNILERFSAQQFPDLHSELNLSSLELGDSALYFCASSVGDRALFSGNTIYFGEGSWLTVV.

V and J are TRBV29-1 and TRBJ2-1, with 8 nucleotides matching TRBD2. The CDR3 spans 14 residues. In germline, CDR1 is SQVTM, CDR2 ANQGSEA. Trimming took 2 bases from V and 7 from J; bases not matched to a gene: 7. The CDR3 bases are TGCAGCGTTGAAACCGGGAGGGCCAGGAATGAGCAGTTCTTC. This gives the protein CSVETGRARNEQFF.

This clone has only one observation. This sequence joins TRBV7-2 and TRBJ1-1; the D is unclear. The CDR3 has 16 amino acids. Trimming pared 5 bases from V and 0 bases from J, leaving 16 bases between. Germline V gene lookup returns CDR1 SGHTA and CDR2 FQGNSA. Here the CDR3 DNA reads TGTGCCAGCAGCGAACGGGGAAGAAGATTGAACACTGAAGCTTTCTTT. Translation: CASSERGRRLNTEAFF.

J is TRBJ2-7 and V is TRBV10-2; a weak D match, TRBD1 (5 bases). Trimming stripped 10 bases from V and 3 bases from J, with 19 bases between. Germline CDR1 reads WSHSY; CDR2 reads SAAADI. This CDR3 comprises 14 residues. The CDR3 region is CATMTKGQSYEQYF. The CDR3 nucleotides are TGCGCCACGATGACGAAGGGGCAAAGCTACGAGCAGTACTTC.

The chain is built from TRBV7-2 and TRBJ1-1; tentative D call: TRBD1 (5 bases). Trimming pared 4 bases from V and 4 bases from J, leaving 13 bases between. Per the germline V gene, CDR1 is SGHTA and CDR2 is FQGNSA. The CDR3 extends over 14 amino acids. Written as DNA, the CDR3 is TGTGCCAGCAGCTCCGTAACAGGTACCACTGAAGCTTTCTTT. Protein: CASSSVTGTTEAFF.

The chain links TRBV5-4 to TRBJ2-2; 7 bases align to TRBD1. The V and J ends lost 0 bases and 0 bases, in that order; junction bases with no gene match: 2. Germline values: CDR1 SGHNT, CDR2 YYREEE (reference sequence). This CDR3 region has 16 residues. CDR3 amino acids: CASSLGQGSNTGELFF. CDR3 nucleotides: TGTGCCAGCAGCTTGGGACAGGGATCGAACACCGGGGAGCTGTTTTTT. Based on the CDR3 plus reference TRBV5-4 and TRBJ2-2, the full variable domain is ETGVTQSPTHLIKTRGQQVTLRCSSQSGHNTVSWYQQALGQGPQFIFQYYREEENGRGNFPPRFSGLQFPNYSSELNVNALELDDSALYLCASSLGQGSNTGELFFGEGSRLTVL.

V is TRBV28 and J is TRBJ1-3; no clear D gene. With 2 bases removed from V and 0 bases from J, the gap between germline ends came to 11 bases. This CDR3 is 16 amino acids long. The germline gives CDR1 MDHEN, CDR2 SYDVKM. The DNA for the CDR3 is TGTGCCAGCAGTTTAACGTTAGGGAGCTCTGGAAACACCATATATTTT. Translated, it gives CASSLTLGSSGNTIYF.

V and J are TRBV11-3 and TRBJ2-7; 11 positions match TRBD1. Germline values: CDR1 SGHNT, CDR2 YENEEA. CDR3 length: 16 residues. Trimming removed 4 bases from V and 3 bases from J; junction bases left unmatched: 8. CDR3 protein: CASSSPWTGGLYEQYF. CDR3 coding DNA: TGTGCCAGCAGCTCCCCGTGGACAGGGGGCCTCTACGAGCAGTACTTC.

The V call is TRBV5-1, the J call TRBJ2-3; TRBD2 matches 12 bases. Germline values: CDR1 SGHRS, CDR2 YFSETQ. The ends lost 2 bases at V and 2 bases at J; junction bases unmatched: 6. The CDR3 covers 17 residues. The CDR3 loop reads CASSLRLAGAITDTQYF. The CDR3 bases are TGCGCCAGCAGCTTACGACTAGCGGGAGCCATCACAGATACGCAGTATTTT.

The chain recombines TRBV15 with TRBJ2-1; no definite D call. The length of the CDR3 is 14 residues. The V gene lost 3 bases and the J gene lost 8 bases, with 14 bases spanning the gap. CDR1 is LNHNV and CDR2 is YYDKDF in the germline V gene (reference sequence). In DNA, the CDR3 is TGTGCCACCAGCAGTCTACGCCCGTTCCATGAGCAGTTCTTC. The encoded protein is CATSSLRPFHEQFF.